This entry describes one T cell receptor (beta chain). Its specific antigen is unknown. There are no base qualities to consult, and no much larger clone falls within one base. The sample's treatment or condition label, decoded: live attenuated yellow fever vaccine strain. At each blood-draw timepoint, two biological replicates of bulk PBMCs were obtained. PBMCs were isolated from peripheral blood using a standard Ficoll-Paque protocol. RNA was extracted with TriZol from bulk PBMCs, CD4 and CD8 fractions, and dextramer-positive and dextramer-negative fractions. The record originates from a study of T cells after yellow fever vaccination (dated by TCRdb to the late 2010s). A note on the overall study: The SMART-Seq v4 Ultra Low Input RNA kit was used to prepare libraries from fractions with low cell numbers. Blood samples were taken at several timepoints before and after primary and secondary immunization, and bulk PBMC replicates and cell subsets were isolated. To follow T-cell clones before and after primary and booster YFV17D yellow fever vaccination, bulk TCR alpha and beta repertoires were sequenced over time. Two healthy male donors, one aged 18 to 29 and one aged 30 to 40 years, made up the cohort.

TCR cDNA was synthesized by 5'RACE template switching, which introduced a universal primer site and unique molecular identifiers. cDNA synthesis was primed from both the TCR alpha and TCR beta constant segments. Libraries were amplified in two PCR steps, with sample barcodes and sequencing adapters added in the second step. Sequencing of libraries was performed on Illumina HiSeq 2500 (2x100 bp) or NovaSeq (2x150 bp). The study's own analysis went as follows. Reads were demultiplexed and collapsed into UMI consensus sequences with MIGEC, and V(D)J alignment was performed with MiXCR. Vaccine-responding clonotypes were defined with edgeR using replicate PBMC samples, requiring FDR below 0.01 and a log2 fold change above 5 up to day 15. Bulk clonotypes were assigned CD4 or CD8 identity according to which sequenced CD4 or CD8 repertoire held them at higher abundance. TCRdb applied fastp at Q25 and MiXCR to the public reads, then kept only in-frame beta chains. Every distinct CDR3 protein forms one entry, paired with its most common genes and DNA. Clone size and V and J calls follow TCRdb, not the original study. This sample holds a few hundred thousand distinct CDR3 sequences; approximately 16% were observed only once. The ten top clones hold 15% to 20% of the sample.

From cysteine to phenylalanine, the CDR3 is 16 amino acids long. The sequence is cut down to CDR3 DNA, 48 bases in frame from base 1. From the germline V gene, CDR1 is MGHRA and CDR2 is YSYEKL. For this chain, trimming is 2 bases at the V end and 5 bases at the J end, and the number of junction bases without a gene match is 8. Overall study outcomes, separate from this receptor: Computational filtering was needed because FACS-sorted repertoires could contain abundant contaminating clonotypes from the bulk population. After the booster, most clones that had expanded after primary vaccination were detected again (around 96% of CD4 and around nine tenths of CD8), suggesting broad maintenance of memory. A small fraction of clonotypes appeared in both the CD4 and CD8 compartments, likely as a result of convergent recombination. The study included only a couple of donors, which limits how far the findings can be generalized. The secondary T-cell response was found to be weaker but faster than the primary response, with a peak reached on day 5 rather than on day 15.

Sample: PBMCs, taken 5 to 6 days after the first yellow fever vaccination. This sequence was found in a man between 18 and 35 years old who received the YFV17D yellow fever vaccine. Rearrangement joined TRBV4-1 to TRBJ1-4, with 7 junctional bases fitting TRBD1. In nucleotides, the sequence is TGCGCCAGCAGCCAATCCCGGGACAGCACAAATGAAAAACTGTTTTTT. Translated, it reads CASSQSRDSTNEKLFF.